This T cell receptor (beta chain) was captured in a study of blood T cell repertoires in COVID-19. Trimming removed 2 bases at V and 1 base at J, with 8 bases between. Germline CDR1 reads LNHDA; CDR2 reads SQIVND (reference sequence). The CDR3 consists of 14 residues. Enrolment of Seattle patients took place during active infection, and they were followed longitudinally. Sequenced by immunoSEQ multiplex PCR; TCRdb stores in-frame clones only, minus some. The data show about 280,000 clones, 86% seen once. The receptor was isolated from a woman in her 70s with COVID-19, enrolled during active disease. The sample taken for sequencing was peripheral blood. The gene calls are TRBV19 and TRBJ1-1; D gene ambiguous. DNA for the CDR3: TGTGCCAGTAGTATAACACACCCGAACACTGAAGCTTTCTTT. Translated: CASSITHPNTEAFF.